Listed below are T cell receptor beta chains from one sample, sequenced in a study of graft-versus-host responses after intestinal transplantation. Libraries were prepared by immunoSEQ multiplex PCR; TCRdb keeps only in-frame clonotypes and omits some of them. The table lists 35,000 to 45,000 clones, 85% to 95% of them singletons. The sequences come from PBMCs, collected 734 days after intestinal transplantation. Receptors were obtained from a human patient who received an intestinal transplant, so some T cells may come from the graft donor. CDR3s include the opening cysteine and the closing phenylalanine or tryptophan.

>TRBJ1-2|TRBV9
CASSVVEAGGNYGYTF
>TRBJ1-1|TRBV7-4
CASSLVLNTEAFF
>TRBJ2-7|TRBV10-3
CAISGTGSFGEQYF
>TRBJ1-3|TRBV27
CASSSSRTVSGNTIYF
>TRBJ2-5|TRBV7-6
CASSLGAAGQTQYF
>TRBJ1-1|TRBV6-9
CGTGLNTEAFF
>TRBJ2-1|TRBV11-2
CASNPAGTGNYEQFF
>TRBJ2-7|TRBV10-2
CASSEWGATYEQYF
>TRBJ2-2|TRBV9
CASSPWLSLEYGELFF
>.|TRBV11-2
CASSSFVVGNSYEQYF
>TRBJ2-2|TRBV15
CATKGPVPGELFF
>TRBJ2-3|TRBV5-6
CASSSKGLVITDTQYF
>TRBJ2-7|TRBV7-6
CASSHAPGQGSPGPYEQYF
>TRBJ1-5|TRBV6-1
CASSDGQTNQPQHF
>TRBJ1-3|TRBV2
CASSPRVSGNTIYF
>TRBJ1-5|TRBV7-2
CASSLGGQGVPPQHF
>TRBJ2-1|TRBV2
CASSDPNNEQFF
>TRBJ1-6|TRBV6-4
CASSVRRDSPLHF
>TRBJ1-5|TRBV6-6
CASSYSRSEAQPQHF
>TRBJ2-6|TRBV11-3
CASSLAGGANVLTF
>TRBJ1-2|TRBV5-1
CASSPSGTGVGYTF
>TRBJ2-4|TRBV12-5
CASLKGGAYIQYF
>TRBJ1-1|TRBV9
CASSARPQGTEAFF
>TRBJ1-2|TRBV5-6
CASTSVGVHGYTF
>TRBJ2-3|TRBV7-3
CASSSQGVADTQYF
>TRBJ1-1|TRBV7-9
CASSTPTRNTEAFF
>TRBJ1-2|TRBV28
CASSLRGDYGYTF
>TRBJ1-4|TRBV14
CASSPTATNEKLFF